This entry features one T cell receptor (beta chain) sequence. The junction shows a germline mismatch at one end, possibly a read error. This sample was included in a study of blood T cell repertoires in COVID-19. Study in general: COVID-19 samples, acute and convalescent, were from the United States, Italy and Spain.

Ages ranged from about 18 to 90 years, with residence in about 23 US areas. Each participant's cohort was designated according to participant-reported clinical history. Recovered status applied to Cohort 3 donors who had two consecutive negative PCRs. It also applied to those with clearance or with symptom resolution. Sequencing was performed with immunoSEQ multiplex PCR; in TCRdb, only in-frame clones are kept and a portion is missing. The sample includes more than 200,000 clones, about 89% of them seen just once. This sequence was found in a woman under 30 who had recovered from COVID-19. Specimen: PBMCs or T cells enriched from blood (not recorded which).

The CDR3 spells CASSPGASGSNVF. The CDR3 DNA reads TGTGCCAGCAGTCCCGGGGCTAGCGGGAGTAACGTCTTC. The chain has TRBV27 and TRBJ2-1; 10 nucleotides agree with TRBD2. Germline values: CDR1 MNHEY, CDR2 SMNVEV (reference sequence). There are 13 residues in the CDR3.